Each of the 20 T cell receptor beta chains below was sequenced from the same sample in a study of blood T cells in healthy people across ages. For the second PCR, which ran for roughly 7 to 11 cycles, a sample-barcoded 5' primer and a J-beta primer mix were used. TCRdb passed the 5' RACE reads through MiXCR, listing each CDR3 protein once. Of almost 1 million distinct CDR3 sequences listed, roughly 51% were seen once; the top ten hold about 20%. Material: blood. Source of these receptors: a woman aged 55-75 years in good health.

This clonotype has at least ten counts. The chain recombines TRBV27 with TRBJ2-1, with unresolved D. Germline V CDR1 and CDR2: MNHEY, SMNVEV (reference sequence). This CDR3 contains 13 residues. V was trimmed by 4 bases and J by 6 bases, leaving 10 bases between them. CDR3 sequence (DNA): TGTGCCAGCAGTTATGGCGGAAGCAATGAGCAGTTCTTC. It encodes CASSYGGSNEQFF.

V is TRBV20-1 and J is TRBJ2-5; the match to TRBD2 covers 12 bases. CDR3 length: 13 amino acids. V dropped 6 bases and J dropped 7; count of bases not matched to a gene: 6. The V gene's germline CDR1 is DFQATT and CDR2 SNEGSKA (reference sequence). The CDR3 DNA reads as TGCAGTGCACCGACTAGCGGGAGCGGGACCCAGTACTTC. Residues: CSAPTSGSGTQYF.

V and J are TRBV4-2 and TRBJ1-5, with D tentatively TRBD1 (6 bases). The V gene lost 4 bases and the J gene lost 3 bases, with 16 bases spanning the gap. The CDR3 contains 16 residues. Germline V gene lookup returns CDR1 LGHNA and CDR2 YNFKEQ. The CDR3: CASSPGDGGFNQPQHF. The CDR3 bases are TGTGCCAGCAGCCCCGGCGACGGGGGCTTCAATCAGCCCCAGCATTTT.

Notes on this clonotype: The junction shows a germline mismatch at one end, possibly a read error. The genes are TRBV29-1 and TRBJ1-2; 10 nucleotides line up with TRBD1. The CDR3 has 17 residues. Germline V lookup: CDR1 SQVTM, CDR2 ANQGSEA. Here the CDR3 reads CSVEVPPGTGDAYGCTF. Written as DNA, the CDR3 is TGCAGCGTTGAAGTCCCTCCCGGGACAGGGGACGCCTATGGCTGCACCTTC.

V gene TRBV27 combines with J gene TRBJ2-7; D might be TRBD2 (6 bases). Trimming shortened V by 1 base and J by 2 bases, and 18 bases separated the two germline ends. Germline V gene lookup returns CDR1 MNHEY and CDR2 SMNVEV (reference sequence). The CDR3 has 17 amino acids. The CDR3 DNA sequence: TGTGCCAGCAGTTTATTTTATTTGAGTAGCGGAACCTACGAGCAGTACTTC. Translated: CASSLFYLSSGTYEQYF.

The DNA for the CDR3 is TGTGCCAGCAGTTGGGGACTAGCCCCCTACAATGAGCAGTACTTC. Translated: CASSWGLAPYNEQYF. The chain carries TRBV28 and TRBJ2-5, with 9 bases fitting TRBD2. Losses at the gene ends were 4 bases for V and 11 bases for J; bases not matched to a gene: 14. CDR1 is MDHEN, CDR2 SYDVKM, per germline. This CDR3 is built from 15 residues.

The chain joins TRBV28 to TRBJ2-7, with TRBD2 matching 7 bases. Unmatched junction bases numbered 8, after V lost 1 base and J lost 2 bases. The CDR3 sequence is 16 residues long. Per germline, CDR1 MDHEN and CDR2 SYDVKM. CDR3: CASSLLGGGPTYEQYF. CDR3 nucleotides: TGTGCCAGCAGTTTATTAGGCGGGGGTCCGACCTACGAGCAGTACTTC.

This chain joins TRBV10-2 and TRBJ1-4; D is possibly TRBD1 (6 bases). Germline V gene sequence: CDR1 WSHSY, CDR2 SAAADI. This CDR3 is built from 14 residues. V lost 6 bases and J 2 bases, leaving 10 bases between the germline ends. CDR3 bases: TGCGCCAGCAGCCGCACAGGGACTAATGAAAAACTGTTTTTT. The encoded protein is CASSRTGTNEKLFF.

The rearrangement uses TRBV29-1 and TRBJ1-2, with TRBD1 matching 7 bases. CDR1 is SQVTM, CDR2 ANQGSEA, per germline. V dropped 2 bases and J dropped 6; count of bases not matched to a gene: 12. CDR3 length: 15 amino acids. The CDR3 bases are TGCAGCGTTGAAAGCCTCGGCAGGGGGGAGAATGGCTACACCTTC. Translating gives CSVESLGRGENGYTF.

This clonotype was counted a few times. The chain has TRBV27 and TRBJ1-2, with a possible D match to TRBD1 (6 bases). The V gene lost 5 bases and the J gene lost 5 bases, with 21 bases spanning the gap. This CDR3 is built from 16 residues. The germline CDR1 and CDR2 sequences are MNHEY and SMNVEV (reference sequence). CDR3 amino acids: CASSPRLGAGGYGYTF. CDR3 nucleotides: TGTGCCAGCAGTCCACGGTTGGGGGCCGGAGGTTATGGCTACACCTTC.

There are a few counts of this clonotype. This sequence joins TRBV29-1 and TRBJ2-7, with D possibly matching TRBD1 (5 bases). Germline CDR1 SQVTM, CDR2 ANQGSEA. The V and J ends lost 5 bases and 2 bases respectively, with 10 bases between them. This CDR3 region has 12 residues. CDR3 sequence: CSVWGNTYEQYF. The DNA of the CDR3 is TGCAGCGTTTGGGGCAACACCTACGAGCAGTACTTC.

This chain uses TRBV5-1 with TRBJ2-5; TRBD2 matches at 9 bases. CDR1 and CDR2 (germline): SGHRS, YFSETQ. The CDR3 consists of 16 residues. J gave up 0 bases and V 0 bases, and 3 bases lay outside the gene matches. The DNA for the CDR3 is TGCGCCAGCAGCTTGGCCTTAGCGGGAGACCAAGAGACCCAGTACTTC. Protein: CASSLALAGDQETQYF.

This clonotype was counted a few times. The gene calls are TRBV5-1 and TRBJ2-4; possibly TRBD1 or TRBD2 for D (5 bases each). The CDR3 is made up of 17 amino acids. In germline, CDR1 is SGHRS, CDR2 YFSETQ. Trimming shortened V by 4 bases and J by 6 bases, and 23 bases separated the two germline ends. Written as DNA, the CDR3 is TGCGCCAGCAGCAGCGGACACACTCAGGGAGTCCGAAACATTCAGTACTTC. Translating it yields CASSSGHTQGVRNIQYF.

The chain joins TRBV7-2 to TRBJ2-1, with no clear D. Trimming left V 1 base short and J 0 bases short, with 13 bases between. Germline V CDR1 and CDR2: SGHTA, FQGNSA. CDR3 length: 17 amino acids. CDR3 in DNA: TGTGCCAGCAGCTTAGTTCGGCGGAGCCTCTCCTACAATGAGCAGTTCTTC. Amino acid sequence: CASSLVRRSLSYNEQFF.

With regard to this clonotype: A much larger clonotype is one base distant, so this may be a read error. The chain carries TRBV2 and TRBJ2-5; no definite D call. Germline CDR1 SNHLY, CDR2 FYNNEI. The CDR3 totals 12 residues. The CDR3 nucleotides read TGTACCAGCAGTTGGGTCGGAGAGACCCAGTACTTC. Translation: CTSSWVGETQYF.

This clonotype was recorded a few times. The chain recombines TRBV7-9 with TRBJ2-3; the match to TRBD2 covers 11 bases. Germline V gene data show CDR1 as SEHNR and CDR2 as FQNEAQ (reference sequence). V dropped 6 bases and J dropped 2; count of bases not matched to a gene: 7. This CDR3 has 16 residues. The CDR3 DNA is TGTGCCAGCAGTCGAAAACTAGCGGGGGCCACAGATACGCAGTATTTT. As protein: CASSRKLAGATDTQYF.

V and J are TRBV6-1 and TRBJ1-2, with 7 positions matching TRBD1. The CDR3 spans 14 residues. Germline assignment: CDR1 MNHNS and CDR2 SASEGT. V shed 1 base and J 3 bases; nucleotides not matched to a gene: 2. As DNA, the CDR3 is TGTGCCAGCAGTGAAGGGACAGGCTACTATGGCTACACCTTC. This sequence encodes CASSEGTGYYGYTF.

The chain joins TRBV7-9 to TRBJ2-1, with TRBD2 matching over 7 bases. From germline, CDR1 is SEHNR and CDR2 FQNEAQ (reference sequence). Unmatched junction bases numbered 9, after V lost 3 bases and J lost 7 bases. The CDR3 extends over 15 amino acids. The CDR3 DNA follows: TGTGCCAGCAGCTTTGGCGGGAGTAGGGAGAATGAGCAGTTCTTC. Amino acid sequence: CASSFGGSRENEQFF. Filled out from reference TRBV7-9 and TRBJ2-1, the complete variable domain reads DTGVSQNPRHKITKRGQNVTFRCDPISEHNRLYWYRQTLGQGPEFLTYFQNEAQLEKSRLLSDRFSAERPKGSFSTLEIQRTEQGDSAMYLCASSFGGSRENEQFFGPGTRLTVL.

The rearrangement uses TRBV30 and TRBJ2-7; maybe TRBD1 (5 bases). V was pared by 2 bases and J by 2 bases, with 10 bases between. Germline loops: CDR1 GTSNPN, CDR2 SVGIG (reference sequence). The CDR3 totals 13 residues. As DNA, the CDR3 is TGTGCCTGGAGTTTAGGGGCCGCCTACGAGCAGTACTTC. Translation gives CAWSLGAAYEQYF.

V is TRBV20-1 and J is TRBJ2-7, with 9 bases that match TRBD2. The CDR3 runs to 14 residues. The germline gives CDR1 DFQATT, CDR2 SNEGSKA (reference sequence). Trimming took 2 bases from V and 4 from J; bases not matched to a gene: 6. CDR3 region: CSARSSGSEYEQYF. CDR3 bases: TGCAGTGCTAGAAGTAGCGGGAGTGAATACGAGCAGTACTTC.